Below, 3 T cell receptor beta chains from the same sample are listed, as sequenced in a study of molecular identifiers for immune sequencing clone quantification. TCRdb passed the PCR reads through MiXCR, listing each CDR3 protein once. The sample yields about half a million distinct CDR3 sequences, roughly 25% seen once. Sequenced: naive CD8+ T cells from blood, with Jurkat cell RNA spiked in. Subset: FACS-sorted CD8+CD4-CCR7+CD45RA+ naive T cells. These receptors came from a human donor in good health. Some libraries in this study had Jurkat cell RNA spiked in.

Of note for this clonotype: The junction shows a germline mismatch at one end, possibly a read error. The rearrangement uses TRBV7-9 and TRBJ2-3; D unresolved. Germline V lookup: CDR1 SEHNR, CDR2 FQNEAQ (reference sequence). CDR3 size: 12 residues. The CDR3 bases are TGTGCCTGCAGCTTCCGGACAGATACGCAGTATTTT. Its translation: CACSFRTDTQYF. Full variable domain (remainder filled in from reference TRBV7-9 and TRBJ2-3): DTGVSQNPRHKITKRGQNVTFRCDPISEHNRLYWYRQTLGQGPEFLTYFQNEAQLEKSRLLSDRFSAERPKGSFSTLEIQRTEQGDSAMYLCACSFRTDTQYFGPGTRLTVL.

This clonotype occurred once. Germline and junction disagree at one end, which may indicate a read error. The CDR3 DNA reads TGTGCCAGCAGCTTCGACAGCTCCTACGAGCAGTGCTTC. Translated: CASSFDSSYEQCF. The gene calls are TRBV7-2 and TRBJ2-7; a weak D match, TRBD1 (5 bases). The CDR3 has 13 residues. Germline values: CDR1 SGHTA, CDR2 FQGNSA. The full variable domain, in which reference TRBV7-2 and TRBJ2-7 provide the parts outside the CDR3, is GAGVSQSPSNKVTEKGKDVELRCDPISGHTALYWYRQSLGQGLEFLIYFQGNSAPDKSGLPSDRFSAERTGGSVSTLTIQRTQQEDSAVYLCASSFDSSYEQCFGPGTRLTVT.

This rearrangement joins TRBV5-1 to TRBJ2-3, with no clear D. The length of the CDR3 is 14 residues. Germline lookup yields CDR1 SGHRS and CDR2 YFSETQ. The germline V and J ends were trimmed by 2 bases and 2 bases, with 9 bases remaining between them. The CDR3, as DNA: TGCGCCAGCAGCTTCTCCATATCCACAGATACGCAGTATTTT. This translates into CASSFSISTDTQYF. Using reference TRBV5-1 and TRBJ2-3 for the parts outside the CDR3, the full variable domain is KAGVTQTPRYLIKTRGQQVTLSCSPISGHRSVSWYQQTPGQGLQFLFEYFSETQRNKGNFPGRFSGRQFSNSRSEMNVSTLELGDSALYLCASSFSISTDTQYFGPGTRLTVL.